Presented here are 31 T cell receptor beta chains from one specimen sequenced in a study. From the RT-PCR reads, TCRdb called clonotypes with MiXCR, one entry per CDR3 protein. The top ten hold roughly 3.9% of the sample, which has about 680,000 distinct CDR3 sequences, approximately 15% seen once. Material for sequencing was memory CD4+ T cells from blood. All receptors come from a female donor in good health, serving as a healthy control.

This clonotype has ten or more counts. For the CDR3, the DNA is TGTGCCAGCAGCCCCCCCCTAGCGGGAGTGGATACGCAGTATTTT. Its translation: CASSPPLAGVDTQYF. V and J are TRBV11-2 and TRBJ2-3; 10 bases agree with TRBD2. The germline V gene has CDR1 SGHAT and CDR2 FQNNGV. Trimming at V came to 5 bases and at J to 6 bases, leaving 8 bases not matched to a gene. CDR3 length: 15 amino acids.

This clonotype was detected a few times. The rearrangement links TRBV28 to TRBJ2-7, with no clear D. Germline CDR1 MDHEN, CDR2 SYDVKM. This CDR3 contains 12 residues. With 7 bases removed from V and 3 bases from J, the gap between germline ends came to 10 bases. The CDR3 nucleotides are TGTGCCAGCACCGCGGCCCACTACGAGCAGTACTTC. It is translated as CASTAAHYEQYF.

This clonotype was observed many times. The rearrangement uses TRBV7-3 and TRBJ2-3; a weak D match, TRBD2 (6 bases). With 0 bases removed from V and 3 bases from J, the gap between germline ends came to 10 bases. Germline V gene sequence: CDR1 SGHTA, CDR2 FQGTGA. There are 15 residues in the CDR3. CDR3 protein: CASSLTPSETDTQYF. CDR3 DNA sequence: TGTGCCAGCAGCTTAACACCTAGCGAGACAGATACGCAGTATTTT.

This clonotype has at least ten counts. The rearrangement joins TRBV6-6 to TRBJ2-1, with TRBD2 as a possible D gene (6 bases). V lost 6 bases to trimming and J lost 9 bases, with 15 bases between them. This CDR3 comprises 13 residues. Germline-derived CDR1 and CDR2 are MNHNY and SVGAGI (reference sequence). CDR3 DNA sequence: TGTGCCAGCAGAAACTCCTCCGGGAGTGAGCAGTTCTTC. Its protein product is CASRNSSGSEQFF.

This clonotype was picked up a small number of times. The chain uses TRBV28 and TRBJ1-2; 7 positions match TRBD1. CDR1 is MDHEN and CDR2 is SYDVKM in the germline V gene. J gave up 2 bases and V 1 base, and 7 bases lay outside the gene matches. The CDR3 is 16 residues long. CDR3 DNA sequence: TGTGCCAGCAGTTTATCATTTAGGGGGCAGAACTATGGCTACACCTTC. This gives the protein CASSLSFRGQNYGYTF.

Only one count was recorded for this clonotype. The chain carries TRBV19 and TRBJ2-1; 7 bases line up with TRBD2. Per the germline V gene, CDR1 is LNHDA and CDR2 is SQIVND (reference sequence). The CDR3 spans 14 residues. Losses at the gene ends were 1 base for V and 6 bases for J; bases not matched to a gene: 3. DNA for the CDR3: TGTGCCAGTAGTATAGCGGGACTACTCAATGAGCAGTTCTTC. Translated, it gives CASSIAGLLNEQFF.

This clonotype has just a few counts. V and J are TRBV4-1 and TRBJ1-4, with no clear D. CDR1 MGHRA and CDR2 YSYEKL come from the germline V gene. The V and J ends lost 4 bases and 6 bases respectively, with 3 bases between them. The length of the CDR3 is 11 residues. The CDR3 here is CASSPHEKLFF. The DNA of the CDR3 is TGCGCCAGCAGCCCCCATGAAAAACTGTTTTTT.

The chain carries TRBV5-8 and TRBJ2-7, with D perhaps matching TRBD2 (6 bases). The ends were cut back, 0 bases at V and 5 bases at J, with 12 bases in the middle. Germline-derived CDR1 and CDR2 are SGHTS and YDEGEE. This CDR3 contains 14 residues. CDR3 DNA: TGTGCCAGCAGCTTGGCTGTGCGGGACCACGAGCAGTACTTC. Amino acids: CASSLAVRDHEQYF. The complete variable domain, with remaining parts taken from reference TRBV5-8 and TRBJ2-7, reads EAGVTQSPTHLIKTRGQQATLRCSPISGHTSVYWYQQALGLGLQFLLWYDEGEERNRGNFPPRFSGRQFPNYSSELNVNALELEDSALYLCASSLAVRDHEQYFGPGTRLTVT.

V gene TRBV6-5 combines with J gene TRBJ2-5, with D tentatively TRBD1 (6 bases). Per the germline V gene, CDR1 is MNHEY and CDR2 is SVGAGI. The CDR3 has 16 amino acids. V was clipped by 6 bases and J by 4 bases, with 21 bases between them. For the CDR3, the DNA is TGTGCCAGCAGAGAAAACAGGGTTGGGACGGGAGAGACCCAGTACTTC. This translates into CASRENRVGTGETQYF.

In its sample, this clonotype was seen a few times. CDR3 DNA sequence: TGTGCCAGCAGCTCCGGGACGGCGGTAGGGGAGAATGAAAAACTGTTTTTT. Protein: CASSSGTAVGENEKLFF. The chain joins TRBV7-9 to TRBJ1-4, with D perhaps TRBD1 (5 bases). There are 17 residues in the CDR3. CDR1 is SEHNR and CDR2 is FQNEAQ in the germline V gene (reference sequence). The V gene lost 4 bases and the J gene lost 5 bases, with 20 bases spanning the gap.

V usage is TRBV6-2 or TRBV6-3 and J usage is TRBJ1-1; TRBD1 agrees at 7 bases. The length of the CDR3 is 15 residues. Trimming removed 5 bases from V and 1 base from J; junction bases left unmatched: 7. The V gene's germline CDR1 is MNHEY and CDR2 SVGEGT. The CDR3 DNA follows: TGTGCCAGCAGTCCTCAGGGGGGAAGGAACACTGAAGCTTTCTTT. Translation: CASSPQGGRNTEAFF.

In its sample, this clonotype was seen a few times. The chain combines TRBV12-3 or TRBV12-4 with TRBJ2-1; 7 nucleotides line up with TRBD2. V was pared by 2 bases and J by 6 bases, with 10 bases of the junction left unmatched. There are 16 residues in the CDR3. In DNA, the CDR3 is TGTGCCAGCAGTTTAAGGGTTGCGGGAGTAAGCAATGAGCAGTTCTTC. Amino acids: CASSLRVAGVSNEQFF.

The J gene is TRBJ2-7, the V gene TRBV19, with 13 bases matching TRBD2. The CDR3 covers 19 residues. The V and J ends lost 5 bases and 2 bases, in that order; junction bases with no gene match: 15. The germline V gene has CDR1 LNHDA and CDR2 SQIVND (reference sequence). The chain's CDR3 is CASSSPTSGRYGRTYEQYF. The CDR3 region has the DNA TGTGCCAGTAGTTCCCCGACTAGCGGGAGGTACGGAAGGACCTACGAGCAGTACTTC.

This chain links TRBV20-1 with TRBJ2-2; D is perhaps TRBD2 (5 bases). V dropped 3 bases and J dropped 0 bases, with 8 bases sitting between them. CDR3 length: 14 residues. Germline CDR1 and CDR2: DFQATT and SNEGSKA (reference sequence). CDR3 DNA: TGCAGTGCTAGCGGGAAGTCGAACACCGGGGAGCTGTTTTTT. Amino acid sequence: CSASGKSNTGELFF.

Ten or more counts support this clonotype. The chain carries TRBV7-2 and TRBJ2-5; 9 bases line up with TRBD2. The CDR3 has 16 amino acids. Germline assignment: CDR1 SGHTA and CDR2 FQGNSA. V lost 3 bases to trimming and J lost 5 bases; unmatched junction nucleotides: 10. CDR3 DNA: TGTGCCAGCAGCTTTGAGACTAGCGGCCCCTTGGAGACCCAGTACTTC. Its protein product is CASSFETSGPLETQYF.

This clonotype was seen many times. The rearrangement uses TRBV4-1 and TRBJ2-7; possibly TRBD2 for D (6 bases). The length of the CDR3 is 16 residues. Germline V gene lookup returns CDR1 MGHRA and CDR2 YSYEKL. Trimming stripped 1 base from V and 5 bases from J, with 18 bases between. Here the CDR3 DNA reads TGCGCCAGCAGCCAAGTGTTGGTAGCGGCGGGCGACGAGCAGTACTTC. It yields the protein CASSQVLVAAGDEQYF.

This clonotype was counted many times. This chain links TRBV7-3 with TRBJ2-5; 7 positions agree with TRBD2. V shed 0 bases, J shed 4 bases, and the junction held 5 bases outside the gene matches. This CDR3 region has 15 residues. CDR1 is SGHTA, CDR2 FQGTGA, per germline. This CDR3 reads CASSLTPWEGETQYF. In DNA form, the CDR3 reads TGTGCCAGCAGCTTAACCCCGTGGGAGGGAGAGACCCAGTACTTC. Drawing the rest from reference TRBV7-3 and TRBJ2-5, the complete variable domain is GAGVSQTPSNKVTEKGKYVELRCDPISGHTALYWYRQSLGQGPEFLIYFQGTGAADDSGLPNDRFFAVRPEGSVSTLKIQRTERGDSAVYLCASSLTPWEGETQYFGPGTRLLVL.

The rearrangement joins TRBV5-6 to TRBJ2-7; 7 bases agree with TRBD2. The trim removed 2 bases at V and 5 bases at J, leaving 7 bases unmatched. The CDR3 spans 14 residues. The V gene's germline CDR1 is SGHDT and CDR2 YYEEEE. The CDR3 reads CASSFSGGSDEQYF. The CDR3 DNA reads TGTGCCAGCAGCTTTTCGGGCGGGAGCGACGAGCAGTACTTC.

The chain recombines TRBV19 with TRBJ1-1; TRBD1 matches 9 bases. From germline, CDR1 is LNHDA and CDR2 SQIVND (reference sequence). V dropped 6 bases and J dropped 1; count of bases not matched to a gene: 3. The CDR3 is made up of 14 amino acids. In DNA form, the CDR3 reads TGTGCCAGTAGAATGGGACAGGGGAACACTGAAGCTTTCTTT. Protein sequence: CASRMGQGNTEAFF.

The chain couples TRBV12-3 or TRBV12-4 to TRBJ2-7; 12 bases align to TRBD2. The CDR3 runs 15 residues. V was clipped by 6 bases and J by 6 bases; unmatched bases: 9. Here the CDR3 DNA reads TGTGCCAGCAGGCCCGGACTAGCGGGATCAGGCGAGCAGTACTTC. This encodes CASRPGLAGSGEQYF.

This clonotype was seen more than once but under ten times. The DNA for the CDR3 is TGCAGCGTCACCGACGTAAGCAGGGAAAGAGGCAATGAGCAGTTCTTC. Its protein is CSVTDVSRERGNEQFF. The V gene is TRBV29-1, the J gene TRBJ2-1; weak D call: TRBD1 (5 bases). Germline V CDR1 and CDR2: SQVTM, ANQGSEA. The CDR3 loop spans 16 amino acids. V was trimmed by 6 bases and J by 6 bases, leaving 24 bases between them.

This clonotype was detected only a few times. This chain links TRBV28 with TRBJ2-7, with 7 bases fitting TRBD2. V gave up 6 bases and J gave up 3 bases; unmatched junction bases: 8. The germline V gene has CDR1 MDHEN and CDR2 SYDVKM. The CDR3 is 14 amino acids. The CDR3 DNA is TGTGCCAGCAGGCGACGCGGGGGAGGCTACGAGCAGTACTTC. Residues: CASRRRGGGYEQYF.

The sample holds many counts of this clonotype. The chain combines TRBV6-5 with TRBJ2-3; unclear D gene. The germline V and J ends were trimmed by 7 bases and 6 bases, with 8 bases remaining between them. The CDR3 contains 11 residues. Germline V lookup: CDR1 MNHEY, CDR2 SVGAGI. The CDR3 loop is CASTVADTQYF. In DNA, the CDR3 is TGTGCCAGCACAGTTGCGGATACGCAGTATTTT.

The rearrangement links TRBV7-9 to TRBJ2-3; 12 positions agree with TRBD2. The CDR3 consists of 15 residues. Germline CDR1 reads SEHNR; CDR2 reads FQNEAQ (reference sequence). After removal of 10 bases from V and 0 bases from J, the junction contained 5 bases not matched to a gene. CDR3 coding DNA: TGTGCCACGACTAGCGGGAGTTCGAGCACAGATACGCAGTATTTT. Protein sequence: CATTSGSSSTDTQYF.

This clonotype was counted only a few times. The chain carries TRBV27 and TRBJ1-5; no clear D. Germline V gene data show CDR1 as MNHEY and CDR2 as SMNVEV (reference sequence). Between the trimmed V and J ends, which lost 8 bases and 0 bases, there was a span of 14 bases. The CDR3 is made up of 15 amino acids. CDR3 coding DNA: TGTGCCAGCGGGCCCGGCCGGGATAGCAATCAGCCCCAGCATTTT. Residues: CASGPGRDSNQPQHF.

This clonotype has a count of ten or more. The rearrangement uses TRBV12-3 or TRBV12-4 and TRBJ1-6; D is perhaps TRBD1 (6 bases). Trimming took off 4 bases at V and 10 bases at J, with 14 bases between the two ends. This CDR3 region has 14 residues. Written as DNA, the CDR3 is TGTGCCAGCAGTTGGCGGGAACAGGGATCACCCCTCCACTTT. This gives the protein CASSWREQGSPLHF.

The chain couples TRBV7-9 to TRBJ2-7; 8 nucleotides match TRBD1. CDR1 and CDR2 (germline): SEHNR, FQNEAQ (reference sequence). The CDR3 totals 15 residues. V trimming: 5 bases; J trimming: 1 base; junction bases outside the gene matches: 7. The CDR3 DNA reads TGTGCCAGCAGCAAGATGACAGGGGCTTCCTACGAGCAGTACTTC. Translating it yields CASSKMTGASYEQYF.

This clonotype has at least ten counts. The gene calls are TRBV5-1 and TRBJ2-1; 8 positions match TRBD2. The germline CDR1 and CDR2 sequences are SGHRS and YFSETQ. After removal of 4 bases from V and 4 bases from J, the junction contained 7 bases not matched to a gene. The CDR3 sequence is 15 residues long. CDR3 in amino acids: CASSDREGVYNEQFF. In DNA form, the CDR3 reads TGCGCCAGCAGCGATCGGGAGGGGGTGTACAATGAGCAGTTCTTC.

The chain uses TRBV4-2 and TRBJ2-7, with a tentative D call TRBD2 (6 bases). Germline V gives CDR1 LGHNA, CDR2 YNFKEQ. Trimming shortened V by 1 base and J by 0 bases, and 13 bases separated the two germline ends. The CDR3 contains 16 residues. DNA of the CDR3: TGTGCCAGCAGCCAAGGACGGGGACTGAGCTCCTACGAGCAGTACTTC. Its translation: CASSQGRGLSSYEQYF.

This clonotype appeared many times. V is TRBV12-3 or TRBV12-4 and J is TRBJ1-5; D gene ambiguous. V lost 5 bases and J 5 bases, leaving 7 bases between the germline ends. The CDR3 has 12 amino acids. The CDR3 here is CASSDTYQPQHF. Written as DNA, the CDR3 is TGTGCCAGCAGTGACACTTATCAGCCCCAGCATTTT.

The chain recombines TRBV7-9 with TRBJ1-5; 10 bases are shared with TRBD1. Germline V lookup: CDR1 SEHNR, CDR2 FQNEAQ (reference sequence). This CDR3 is 17 amino acids long. V shed 3 bases and J 2 bases; nucleotides not matched to a gene: 7. In DNA form, the CDR3 reads TGTGCCAGCAGCTTTGGGACAGGGGAAGGAGGCAATCAGCCCCAGCATTTT. Its translation is CASSFGTGEGGNQPQHF.